This T cell receptor (beta chain) appears in the sequencing data of a study of T cell repertoires in cytomegalovirus infection. Study background: The public TCR beta signatures pointed to both CMV infection and matching HLA type. Findings and caveats of the study: There were carriers of CMV plus the relevant HLA, and cumulative public TCR beta family frequency identified them.

The CDR3 covers 16 residues. The germline V gene has CDR1 MGHRA and CDR2 YSYEKL. Trimming pared 0 bases from V and 3 bases from J, leaving 13 bases between. TCRdb fed the reads into MiXCR, producing one record per CDR3 protein. Counted here are a few hundred thousand distinct CDR3 sequences, roughly a third occurring once; the ten biggest clones make up 17%. This clonotype was counted many times. Its target is unknown. This chain uses TRBV4-1 with TRBJ2-3; weak D call: TRBD1 (5 bases). Sequenced here: cultured PBMCs, sampled from culture after CMV antigen stimulation. This TCR was recovered from a human donor in good health (CMV status not recorded). Some clones in this sample may be carry-over from other donors' samples. The CDR3 is CASSQDGVQGTDTQYF. CDR3 bases: TGCGCCAGCAGCCAAGATGGAGTGCAGGGTACAGATACGCAGTATTTT.